This T cell receptor (beta chain) was sequenced during a study of radiation and T cells in renal cell carcinoma. Study-wide results and limits: No pretreatment tumor biopsies were available for baseline clonotypes.

The protocol was immunoSEQ multiplex PCR, while the TCRdb copy is restricted to in-frame clones and leaves out a portion. This table holds more than 95,000 clones, 82% found once. Concerning this clone: Its target is unknown.

The CDR3 is made up of 15 amino acids. Germline-derived CDR1 and CDR2 are SGHRS and YFSETQ. Trimming shortened V by 3 bases and J by 2 bases, and 14 bases separated the two germline ends. Time point of the sample: baseline pretreatment blood. Specified treatment: 15 Gy SBRT to primary tumor, nephrectomy 4 weeks later. The source was blood, collected from a patient whose treatment included radiotherapy and nephrectomy. The origin of this receptor is a woman aged 55-69 years with renal cell carcinoma. This chain uses TRBV5-1 with TRBJ1-1; D is perhaps TRBD1 (5 bases). The CDR3 DNA sequence: TGCGCCAGCAGCTCCTCGACAGTCACCAACACTGAAGCTTTCTTT. This gives the protein CASSSSTVTNTEAFF.